A selection of T cell receptor beta chains follows, all from one sample in a study of early T cells in non-severe SARS-CoV-2 infection. Via MiXCR, TCRdb re-called the 5' RACE reads, giving one row per CDR3 protein. The profile shows tens of thousands of distinct CDR3 sequences, roughly 7.7% of them singletons. Source material: whole blood. These receptors all stem from an adult who was a healthcare worker with PCR-confirmed SARS-CoV-2 infection or an uninfected control (not recorded which). CDR3s include the opening cysteine and the closing phenylalanine or tryptophan. A D gene is named only where the DNA matches it firmly. Only part of the rows carry a size: once, few, many, or a class if the clone is expanded.

abundance	d_gene	v_gene	j_gene	CDR3nt	CDR3aa
NA	NA	TRBV2	TRBJ2-7	TGTGCCAGCAGCCGGGACCAACGATACGAGCAGTACTTC	CASSRDQRYEQYF
many	NA	TRBV6-1	TRBJ2-4	TGTGCCAGCAGTGGGGGCTCCTTCGCCCCCCTAAACATTCAGTACTTC	CASSGGSFAPLNIQYF
many	NA	TRBV5-1	TRBJ1-5	TGCGCCAGCAGCGCCGGGTCCCTAAATCAGCCCCAGCATTTT	CASSAGSLNQPQHF
once	TRBD2	TRBV28	TRBJ2-1	TGTGCCAGTTCAGCGGGAGGGCCGGGCGAGCAGTTCTTC	CASSAGGPGEQFF
NA	TRBD2	TRBV28	TRBJ2-1	TGTGCCAGCAGTTCTATCGGGACAGCCAATTTTGCGGGAGGGATCTACAATGAGCAGTTCTTC	CASSSIGTANFAGGIYNEQFF
few	NA	TRBV29-1	TRBJ2-1	TGCAGCGTTGGGGGCTCCCTATACAATGAGCAGTTCTTC	CSVGGSLYNEQFF
many	NA	TRBV20-1	TRBJ1-2	TGCAGTGCTAGGGCTACAGGGAAGGGACTATCGGGCTACACCTTC	CSARATGKGLSGYTF
few	NA	TRBV4-2	TRBJ2-2	TGTGCCAGCAGCCTATTCCGGGACTTGGACACCGGGGAGCTGTTTTTT	CASSLFRDLDTGELFF
NA	NA	TRBV28	TRBJ2-2	TGTGCCAGCGCCTTCACGGGGGCGAAGGCCGGGGAGCTGTTTTTT	CASAFTGAKAGELFF
many	NA	TRBV7-3	TRBJ2-5	TGTGCCAGCAGCTTAGGGGGACTTCACCAAGAGACCCAGTACTTC	CASSLGGLHQETQYF
many	NA	TRBV7-2	TRBJ1-2	TGTGCCAGCAGCTCCGGGACGGAATATGGCTACACCTTC	CASSSGTEYGYTF
few	NA	TRBV5-1	TRBJ2-1	TGCGCCAGCAGCTCTGAGTGGCGGGACTACAATGAGCAGTTCTTC	CASSSEWRDYNEQFF